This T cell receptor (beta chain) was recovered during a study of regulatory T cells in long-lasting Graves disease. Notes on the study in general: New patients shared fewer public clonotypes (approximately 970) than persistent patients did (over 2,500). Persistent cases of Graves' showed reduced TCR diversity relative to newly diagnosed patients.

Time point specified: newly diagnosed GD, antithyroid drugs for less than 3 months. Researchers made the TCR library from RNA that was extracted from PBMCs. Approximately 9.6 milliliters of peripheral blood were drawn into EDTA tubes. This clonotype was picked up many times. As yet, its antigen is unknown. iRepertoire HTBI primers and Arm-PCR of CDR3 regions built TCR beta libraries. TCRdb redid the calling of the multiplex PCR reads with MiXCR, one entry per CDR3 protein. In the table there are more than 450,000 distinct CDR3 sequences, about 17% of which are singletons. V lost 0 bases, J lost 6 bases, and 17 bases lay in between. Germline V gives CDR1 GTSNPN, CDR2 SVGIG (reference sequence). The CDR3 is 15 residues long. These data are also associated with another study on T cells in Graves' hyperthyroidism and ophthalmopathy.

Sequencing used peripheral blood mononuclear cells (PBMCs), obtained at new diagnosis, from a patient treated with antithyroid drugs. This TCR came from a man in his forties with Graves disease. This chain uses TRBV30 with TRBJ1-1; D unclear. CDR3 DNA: TGTGCCTGGAGTGTATGGGGAGCGGTTGTGCCTGAAGCTTTCTTT. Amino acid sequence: CAWSVWGAVVPEAFF.